This T cell receptor beta chain was captured in a study of CD8 T cells in ankylosing spondylitis. Generation of TCR beta libraries employed quantitative 5'-RACE incorporating molecular barcodes. Each CDR3 protein is one row after TCRdb ran MiXCR on the 5' RACE reads. Among fewer than 400,000 distinct CDR3 sequences listed, 20% to 25% were seen once. The germline V and J ends were trimmed by 1 base and 1 base, with 10 bases remaining between them. The CDR3 has 16 amino acids. Germline CDR1 reads SNHLY; CDR2 reads FYNNEI. Findings and limits, study-wide: Clones linked with disease were CD8+ and fairly uncommon in the peripheral blood. Previously reported in reactive arthritis synovial fluid and blood were some of the motif variants. Ankylosing spondylitis blood seemed to carry a telltale TCR beta motif made of under ten highly homologous variants.

In regard to this clonotype: The antigen remains undetermined.

The V gene is TRBV2, the J gene TRBJ2-2, with D perhaps given as TRBD1 or TRBD2 (6 bases each). The specimen was blood, either unsorted or a sorted T cell fraction (not recorded which). The sequence derives from a male donor with ankylosing spondylitis. Here the CDR3 reads CASSEGRGVNTGELFF. CDR3 nucleotides: TGTGCCAGCAGTGAAGGGAGGGGGGTGAACACCGGGGAGCTGTTTTTT.